This TCR beta chain was observed in a study of OX40 agonist ivuxolimab in advanced cancers. On the study more broadly: Hepatocellular carcinoma, melanoma, renal cell or head and neck cancer occurred in dose-escalation patients.

Assay used: immunoSEQ multiplex PCR; TCRdb lists only in-frame clones, some missing. The data show over 55,000 clones, around 82% seen once. In the case of this clone: The antigen remains undetermined.

The CDR3 contains 13 residues. CDR1 SGHRS and CDR2 YFSETQ come from the germline V gene. J was trimmed by 5 bases and V by 4 bases; bases with no gene match: 3. Study conclusions and caveats: Clonal expansion by week 6 occurred in CD4+ and CD8+ blood T cells (at 0.1 to 3.0 mg/kg).

This specimen was CD4+ or CD8+ T cells sorted from blood, taken in a trial of the OX40 agonist ivuxolimab. J is TRBJ2-1 and V is TRBV5-1, with 7 bases aligning to TRBD2. This sequence originates from an adult with an advanced solid tumor such as melanoma, head and neck, liver or kidney cancer. Here the CDR3 reads CASSGDYHNEQFF. The CDR3 bases are TGCGCCAGCAGCGGGGACTACCACAATGAGCAGTTCTTC.